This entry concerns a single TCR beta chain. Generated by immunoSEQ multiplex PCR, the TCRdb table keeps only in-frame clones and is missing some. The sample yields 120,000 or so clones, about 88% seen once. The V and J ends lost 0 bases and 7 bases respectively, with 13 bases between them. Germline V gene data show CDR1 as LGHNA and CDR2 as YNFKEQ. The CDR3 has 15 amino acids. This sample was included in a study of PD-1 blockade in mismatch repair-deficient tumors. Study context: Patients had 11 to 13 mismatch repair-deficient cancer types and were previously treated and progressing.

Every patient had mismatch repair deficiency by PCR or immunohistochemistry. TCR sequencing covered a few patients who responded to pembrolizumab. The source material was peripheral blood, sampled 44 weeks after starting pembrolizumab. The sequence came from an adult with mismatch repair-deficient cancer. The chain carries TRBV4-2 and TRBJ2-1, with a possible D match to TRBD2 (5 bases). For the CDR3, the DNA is TGTGCCAGCAGCCAAGATGCCCCCGGGATGAATGAGCAGTTCTTC. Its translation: CASSQDAPGMNEQFF.